The 31 T cell receptor beta chains presented below share a single source sample, sequenced in a study of OX40 agonist ivuxolimab in advanced cancers. Data came from immunoSEQ multiplex PCR; TCRdb stores just in-frame clones and leaves some out. The top ten hold 29% of the sample, which has about 20,000 clones, roughly nine tenths seen once. The specimen comprised CD4+ or CD8+ T cells sorted from blood, sampled in a trial of the OX40 agonist ivuxolimab. The receptor set was obtained from an adult with an advanced solid tumor such as melanoma, head and neck, liver or kidney cancer.

This clone was seen once. The chain joins TRBV2 to TRBJ2-1; D gene unclear. Looked up from germline, CDR1 is SNHLY and CDR2 is FYNNEI. The CDR3 has 16 residues. V was shortened by 3 bases and J by 0 bases, with 12 bases between the two germline ends. The CDR3 coding sequence is TGTGCCAGCAGTGACCCCGGGTCCCTCTCCTACAATGAGCAGTTCTTC. Translated, it gives CASSDPGSLSYNEQFF.

V and J are TRBV27 and TRBJ2-7; 7 bases match TRBD2. CDR1 is MNHEY, CDR2 SMNVEV, per germline (reference sequence). V shed 2 bases, J shed 4 bases, and the junction held 8 bases outside the gene matches. CDR3 size: 15 residues. CDR3 sequence (DNA): TGTGCCAGCAGTTTAGTAGCTAGCGGACCGTACGAGCAGTACTTC. Translating it yields CASSLVASGPYEQYF.

V gene TRBV4-3 combines with J gene TRBJ1-2, with D hard to call. With 1 base removed from V and 0 bases from J, the gap between germline ends came to 6 bases. The CDR3 covers 14 residues. CDR1 is LGHNA, CDR2 YSLEER, per germline. In nucleotides, the CDR3 is TGCGCCAGCAGCCAAGTGGGCACTAACTATGGCTACACCTTC. Translating gives CASSQVGTNYGYTF.

The chain links TRBV27 to TRBJ2-7, with unresolved D. This CDR3 has 13 amino acids. Germline-derived CDR1 and CDR2 are MNHEY and SMNVEV (reference sequence). The germline V and J ends were trimmed by 0 bases and 2 bases, with 5 bases remaining between them. CDR3 sequence (DNA): TGTGCCAGCAGTTTATCGAGGCCCTACGAGCAGTACTTC. Translated, it gives CASSLSRPYEQYF.

The chain couples TRBV28 to TRBJ2-3, with 9 positions matching TRBD2. CDR1 and CDR2 (germline): MDHEN, SYDVKM. The CDR3 runs 17 residues. J gave up 3 bases and V 2 bases, and 9 bases lay outside the gene matches. The CDR3 nucleotides read TGTGCCAGCAGTTTACCCCTCGGTAGCGGGAGTACAGATACGCAGTATTTT. This codes for CASSLPLGSGSTDTQYF.

The chain recombines TRBV27 with TRBJ2-1; D call uncertain. The CDR3 totals 13 residues. Per germline, CDR1 MNHEY and CDR2 SMNVEV (reference sequence). V dropped 0 bases and J dropped 5 bases, with 5 bases sitting between them. This CDR3 reads CASSLSGDNEQFF. For the CDR3, the DNA is TGTGCCAGCAGTTTATCCGGAGACAATGAGCAGTTCTTC.

This rearrangement joins TRBV27 to TRBJ2-1; D is perhaps TRBD2 (5 bases). V lost 2 bases to trimming and J lost 3 bases, with 14 bases between them. CDR1 and CDR2 (germline): MNHEY, SMNVEV (reference sequence). The CDR3 spans 16 residues. The DNA of the CDR3 is TGTGCCAGCAGTTTACCATCCCGGGATGGCTACAATGAGCAGTTCTTC. Translated, it gives CASSLPSRDGYNEQFF.

Here the CDR3 reads CASSFDRIDEKLFF. The CDR3 nucleotides read TGTGCCAGCAGTTTCGACAGGATTGATGAAAAACTGTTTTTT. The rearrangement joins TRBV28 to TRBJ1-4; D is possibly TRBD1 (6 bases). Per the germline V gene, CDR1 is MDHEN and CDR2 is SYDVKM. V lost 3 bases and J lost 6, with 11 bases in between. The CDR3 is made up of 14 amino acids. The complete variable domain, with remaining parts taken from reference TRBV28 and TRBJ1-4, reads DVKVTQSSRYLVKRTGEKVFLECVQDMDHENMFWYRQDPGLGLRLIYFSYDVKMKEKGDIPEGYSVSREKKERFSLILESASTNQTSMYLCASSFDRIDEKLFFGSGTQLSVL.

This clone was seen only a few times. The rearrangement joins TRBV9 to TRBJ2-3, with 7 bases that match TRBD2. From germline, CDR1 is SGDLS and CDR2 YYNGEE. Trimming removed 2 bases from V and 2 bases from J; junction bases left unmatched: 11. This CDR3 is 17 amino acids long. The CDR3 DNA reads TGTGCCAGCAGCGTGGATAGCGGGTTCGATGTCACAGATACGCAGTATTTT. Translated: CASSVDSGFDVTDTQYF.

This chain links TRBV11-2 with TRBJ2-3; 8 nucleotides match TRBD1. J lost 3 bases, V lost 5 bases, and 13 bases had no gene match. The germline CDR1 and CDR2 sequences are SGHAT and FQNNGV. The CDR3 runs to 17 residues. DNA of the CDR3: TGTGCCAGCAGCGTCATGGACAGGGTAGGGGGGACAGATACGCAGTATTTT. This codes for CASSVMDRVGGTDTQYF.

A few counts support this clone. The V and J genes are TRBV28 and TRBJ1-5; D perhaps matches TRBD1 (6 bases). Germline values: CDR1 MDHEN, CDR2 SYDVKM. The CDR3 contains 15 residues. The V and J ends lost 3 bases and 7 bases respectively, with 16 bases between them. The CDR3 nucleotides are TGTGCCAGCAGTTTGTACAGGGCTAGCGTACAGCCCCAGCATTTT. It translates to CASSLYRASVQPQHF.

This clone was counted between two and nine times. This chain uses TRBV9 with TRBJ2-1; 8 bases are shared with TRBD1. V lost 2 bases, J lost 4 bases, and 5 bases stayed unmatched. The CDR3 totals 15 residues. Per germline, CDR1 SGDLS and CDR2 YYNGEE. The CDR3 DNA reads as TGTGCCAGCAGCGTCACCGGGACAGGATACAATGAGCAGTTCTTC. It encodes CASSVTGTGYNEQFF.

The rearrangement links TRBV6-5 to TRBJ2-1; 13 nucleotides match TRBD2. V shed 5 bases, J shed 7 bases, and the junction held 5 bases outside the gene matches. The CDR3 extends over 15 amino acids. From germline, CDR1 is MNHEY and CDR2 SVGAGI. For the CDR3, the DNA is TGTGCCAGCAGTCTTGGACTAGCGGGAGTAAATGAGCAGTTCTTC. Residues: CASSLGLAGVNEQFF.

CDR3: CASSLGGTGMETQYF. The CDR3 bases are TGTGCCAGCAGCTTAGGTGGGACAGGGATGGAGACCCAGTACTTC. This chain connects TRBV13 to TRBJ2-5, with TRBD1 identical over 9 bases. V trimming: 0 bases; J trimming: 5 bases; junction bases outside the gene matches: 4. This CDR3 region has 15 residues. Germline V lookup: CDR1 PRHDT, CDR2 FYEKMQ (reference sequence).

This CDR3 is CASRTGTLGEKLFF. As DNA, the CDR3 is TGTGCCAGCAGGACAGGTACCCTGGGTGAAAAACTGTTTTTT. The chain combines TRBV27 with TRBJ1-4, with TRBD1 as a possible D gene (6 bases). Germline V gene data show CDR1 as MNHEY and CDR2 as SMNVEV (reference sequence). This CDR3 is built from 14 residues. Trimming cost V 6 bases and J 7 bases, with 15 bases left between them.

The rearrangement links TRBV4-3 to TRBJ2-1; a possible D gene is TRBD2 (6 bases). Germline CDR1 LGHNA, CDR2 YSLEER. This CDR3 is built from 15 residues. Trimming shortened V by 4 bases and J by 7 bases, and 17 bases separated the two germline ends. CDR3 residues: CASSPRWRALNEQFF. The CDR3 region has the DNA TGCGCCAGCAGCCCCAGATGGAGGGCCTTGAATGAGCAGTTCTTC.

V is TRBV5-6 and J is TRBJ1-1; D not resolved. There are 13 residues in the CDR3. V was cut by 0 bases and J by 5 bases, with 8 bases left in between. Germline V lookup: CDR1 SGHDT, CDR2 YYEEEE. The CDR3 is CASSLGFGTEAFF. The DNA of the CDR3 is TGTGCCAGCAGCTTGGGTTTCGGGACTGAAGCTTTCTTT.

This clone occurred once. The V gene is TRBV7-8, the J gene TRBJ2-7; D call uncertain. The CDR3 runs to 12 residues. Trimming removed 3 bases from V and 0 bases from J, with 3 bases in between. From germline, CDR1 is SGHVS and CDR2 FQNEAQ. Here the CDR3 DNA reads TGTGCCAGCAGCTTCAGCTCCTACGAGCAGTACTTC. As protein: CASSFSSYEQYF.

The chain recombines TRBV11-3 with TRBJ2-4, with D perhaps TRBD1 (6 bases). Germline assignment: CDR1 SGHNT and CDR2 YENEEA. V gave up 0 bases and J gave up 10 bases, with 16 bases separating them. The CDR3 totals 15 residues. The chain's CDR3 is CASSLDFRATGIQYF. Written as DNA, the CDR3 is TGTGCCAGCAGCTTAGATTTTAGAGCCACAGGGATTCAGTACTTC.

This rearrangement joins TRBV9 to TRBJ1-2; no reliable D call. CDR3 length: 15 residues. Trimming stripped 0 bases from V and 4 bases from J, with 13 bases between. CDR1 and CDR2 (germline): SGDLS, YYNGEE. For the CDR3, the DNA is TGTGCCAGCAGCGTAGCTTCCGAGGGAGGCTATGGCTACACCTTC. Translation: CASSVASEGGYGYTF.

The CDR3 DNA follows: TGTGCCAGCAGTTTCGGCCTCAGGGGGGCCAACGTCCTGACTTTC. Encoded protein: CASSFGLRGANVLTF. The chain employs TRBV27 and TRBJ2-6, with no clear D. This CDR3 has 15 amino acids. Trimming left V 3 bases short and J 4 bases short, with 10 bases between. Germline lookup yields CDR1 MNHEY and CDR2 SMNVEV (reference sequence).

This sequence joins TRBV4-3 and TRBJ2-2; 9 positions match TRBD2. V shed 5 bases, J shed 6 bases, and the junction held 7 bases outside the gene matches. Per germline, CDR1 LGHNA and CDR2 YSLEER. This CDR3 has 15 residues. CDR3 nucleotides: TGCGCCAGCAGCGACTGGCGGGAGGGCCCCGGGGAGCTGTTTTTT. Protein: CASSDWREGPGELFF.

CDR3 sequence reads: CASCRGRVNTEAFF. DNA for the CDR3: TGTGCCAGCTGCAGGGGGCGCGTGAACACTGAAGCTTTCTTT. V usage is TRBV28 and J usage is TRBJ1-1; 8 bases agree with TRBD1. J was trimmed by 0 bases and V by 8 bases; bases with no gene match: 5. The CDR3 spans 14 residues. Germline V lookup: CDR1 MDHEN, CDR2 SYDVKM.

The CDR3 coding sequence is TGTGCCAGCAGCCTGACCCGCCACGAGCAGTACTTC. It is translated as CASSLTRHEQYF. The J gene is TRBJ2-7, the V gene TRBV28, with D uncertain. V was pared by 6 bases and J by 5 bases, with 11 bases between. CDR1 and CDR2 from the germline V gene are MDHEN and SYDVKM. The CDR3 runs to 12 residues.

The V call is TRBV7-9, the J call TRBJ2-1; 8 bases match TRBD1. V trimming: 5 bases; J trimming: 6 bases; junction bases outside the gene matches: 9. This CDR3 is 15 amino acids long. The germline CDR1 and CDR2 sequences are SEHNR and FQNEAQ (reference sequence). The DNA for the CDR3 is TGTGCCAGCAGCCCCGACAGGGGTGAGGGCAATGAGCAGTTCTTC. It translates to CASSPDRGEGNEQFF.

The V gene is TRBV2, the J gene TRBJ1-6; D not resolved. Germline CDR1 SNHLY, CDR2 FYNNEI. The V end was cut by 2 bases, the J end by 0 bases, with 8 bases between. The CDR3 runs 16 residues. In DNA form, the CDR3 reads TGTGCCAGCAGTGAATGGGAGAGCTCCTATAATTCACCCCTCCACTTT. It specifies CASSEWESSYNSPLHF.

The chain carries TRBV29-1 and TRBJ2-1; 8 positions match TRBD2. Germline V gives CDR1 SQVTM, CDR2 ANQGSEA. The CDR3 loop spans 15 amino acids. V lost 0 bases, J lost 5 bases, and 6 bases stayed unmatched. CDR3 loop: CSVEDLLAENNEQFF. The DNA of the CDR3 is TGCAGCGTTGAAGATCTACTAGCGGAGAACAATGAGCAGTTCTTC.

The genes are TRBV7-9 and TRBJ2-7; D is unresolved. Trimming took 0 bases from V and 3 from J, leaving 18 bases between them. Germline assignment: CDR1 SEHNR and CDR2 FQNEAQ (reference sequence). The CDR3 has 17 residues. The CDR3 loop is CASSLAESLYSHYEQYF. The DNA of the CDR3 is TGTGCCAGCAGCTTAGCAGAAAGTTTATACTCGCACTACGAGCAGTACTTC.

The chain joins TRBV27 to TRBJ2-7; unclear D gene. There are 11 residues in the CDR3. V lost 4 bases, J lost 3 bases, and 4 bases lay in between. CDR1 is MNHEY and CDR2 is SMNVEV in the germline V gene (reference sequence). The CDR3 bases are TGTGCCAGCAGTTCCAACTACGAGCAGTACTTC. Residues: CASSSNYEQYF.

V is TRBV13 and J is TRBJ1-2, with 7 bases lining up with TRBD1. CDR3 size: 16 residues. Unmatched junction bases numbered 11, after V lost 2 bases and J lost 5 bases. Germline CDR1 and CDR2: PRHDT and FYEKMQ (reference sequence). The CDR3, as DNA: TGTGCCAGCAGCTTACCGGAGGGGGCGTGGAGGTATGGCTACACCTTC. Translated: CASSLPEGAWRYGYTF.

The genes are TRBV7-3 and TRBJ2-3; D ambiguous. Deletions cut 2 bases from V and 0 bases from J, with 9 bases between. There are 15 residues in the CDR3. Germline lookup yields CDR1 SGHTA and CDR2 FQGTGA. The CDR3 bases are TGTGCCAGCAGCTTAGTGGGGTCTAGCACAGATACGCAGTATTTT. Translation gives CASSLVGSSTDTQYF.